This TCR beta chain comes out of a study of OX40 agonist ivuxolimab in advanced cancers. General observations from the study: Several nonresponders also turned out to have low normalized T-cell clonal expansion. The 0.1-3.0 mg/kg partial responders had among the lowest clonal expansion.

About this clone itself: Its cognate antigen is unknown.

CDR3 length equals 16 residues. Germline loops: CDR1 MNHEY, CDR2 SVGAGI. V lost 0 bases and J 1 base, leaving 11 bases between the germline ends. TCRdb keeps only in-frame clones here, not all; method: immunoSEQ multiplex PCR. The repertoire holds under 100,000 clones, roughly 87% seen once, with about 0.31% in the top ten. The input for sequencing was CD4+ or CD8+ T cells sorted from blood, taken in a trial of the OX40 agonist ivuxolimab. This TCR was sampled from an adult with an advanced solid tumor such as melanoma, head and neck, liver or kidney cancer. The V call is TRBV6-5, the J call TRBJ2-3; perhaps TRBD2 as D (5 bases). Here the CDR3 DNA reads TGTGCCAGCAGTTACTCCGGGAAGTTGGGCACAGATACGCAGTATTTT. This translates into CASSYSGKLGTDTQYF.